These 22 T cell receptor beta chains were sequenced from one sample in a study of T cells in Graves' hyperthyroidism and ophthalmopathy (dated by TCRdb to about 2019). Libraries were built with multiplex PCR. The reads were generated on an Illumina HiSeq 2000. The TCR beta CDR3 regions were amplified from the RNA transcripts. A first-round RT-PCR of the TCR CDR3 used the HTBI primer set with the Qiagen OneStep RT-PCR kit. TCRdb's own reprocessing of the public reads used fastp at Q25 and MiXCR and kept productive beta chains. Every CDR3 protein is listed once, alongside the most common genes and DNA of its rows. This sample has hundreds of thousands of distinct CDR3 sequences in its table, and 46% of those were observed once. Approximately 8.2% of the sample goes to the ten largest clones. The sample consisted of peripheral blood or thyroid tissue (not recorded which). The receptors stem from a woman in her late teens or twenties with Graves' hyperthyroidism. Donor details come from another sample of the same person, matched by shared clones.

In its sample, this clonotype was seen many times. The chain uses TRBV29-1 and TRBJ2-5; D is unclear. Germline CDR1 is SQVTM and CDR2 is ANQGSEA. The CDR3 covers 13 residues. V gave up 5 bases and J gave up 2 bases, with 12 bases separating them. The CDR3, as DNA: TGCAGCGTTTTGGGGTCAGCACAAGAGACCCAGTACTTC. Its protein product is CSVLGSAQETQYF.

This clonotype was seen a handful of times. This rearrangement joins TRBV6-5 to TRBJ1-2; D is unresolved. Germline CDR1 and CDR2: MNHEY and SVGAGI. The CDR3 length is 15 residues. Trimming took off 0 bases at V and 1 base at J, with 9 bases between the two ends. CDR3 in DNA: TGTGCCAGCAGTTACTCGGGCAGGAATAACTATGGCTACACCTTC. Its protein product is CASSYSGRNNYGYTF.

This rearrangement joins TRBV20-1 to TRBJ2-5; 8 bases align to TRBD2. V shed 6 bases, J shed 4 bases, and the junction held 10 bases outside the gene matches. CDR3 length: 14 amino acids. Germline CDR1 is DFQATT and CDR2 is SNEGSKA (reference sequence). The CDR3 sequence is CSAPSSGISETQYF. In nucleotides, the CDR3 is TGCAGTGCCCCGAGTAGCGGGATCTCAGAGACCCAGTACTTC.

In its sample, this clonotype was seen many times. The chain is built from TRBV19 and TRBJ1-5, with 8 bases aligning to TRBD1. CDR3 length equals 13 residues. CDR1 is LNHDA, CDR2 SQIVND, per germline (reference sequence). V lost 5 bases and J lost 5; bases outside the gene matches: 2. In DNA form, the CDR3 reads TGTGCCAGTAGTTACAGGGGGGATCAGCCCCAGCATTTT. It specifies CASSYRGDQPQHF.

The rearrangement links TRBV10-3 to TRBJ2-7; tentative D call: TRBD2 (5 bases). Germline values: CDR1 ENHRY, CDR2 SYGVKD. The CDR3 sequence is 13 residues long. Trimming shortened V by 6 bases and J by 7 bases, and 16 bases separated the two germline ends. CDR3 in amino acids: CAISGLFYNEQYF. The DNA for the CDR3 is TGTGCCATCAGCGGACTCTTCTACAATGAGCAGTACTTC.

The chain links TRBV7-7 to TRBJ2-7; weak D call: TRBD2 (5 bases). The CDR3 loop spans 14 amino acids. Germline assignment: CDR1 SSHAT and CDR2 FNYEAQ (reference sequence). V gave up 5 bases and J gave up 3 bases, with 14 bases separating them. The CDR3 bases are TGTGCCAGCAGCCCGGCCCCCGGGGACTACGAGCAGTACTTC. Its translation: CASSPAPGDYEQYF.

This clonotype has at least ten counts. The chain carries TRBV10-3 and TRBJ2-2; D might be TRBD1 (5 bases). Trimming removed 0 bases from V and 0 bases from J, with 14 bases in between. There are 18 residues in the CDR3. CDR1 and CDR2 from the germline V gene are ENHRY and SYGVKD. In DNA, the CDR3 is TGTGCCATCAGTGAGTCGATCGGCGGACAACCGAACACCGGGGAGCTGTTTTTT. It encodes CAISESIGGQPNTGELFF.

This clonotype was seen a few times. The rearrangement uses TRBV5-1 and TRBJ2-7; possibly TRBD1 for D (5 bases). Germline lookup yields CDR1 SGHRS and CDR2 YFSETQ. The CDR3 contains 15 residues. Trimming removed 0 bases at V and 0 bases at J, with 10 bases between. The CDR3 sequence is CASSLGRGPSYEQYF. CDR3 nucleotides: TGCGCCAGCAGCTTGGGTAGGGGTCCCTCCTACGAGCAGTACTTC. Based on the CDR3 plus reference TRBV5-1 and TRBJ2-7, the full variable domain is KAGVTQTPRYLIKTRGQQVTLSCSPISGHRSVSWYQQTPGQGLQFLFEYFSETQRNKGNFPGRFSGRQFSNSRSEMNVSTLELGDSALYLCASSLGRGPSYEQYFGPGTRLTVT.

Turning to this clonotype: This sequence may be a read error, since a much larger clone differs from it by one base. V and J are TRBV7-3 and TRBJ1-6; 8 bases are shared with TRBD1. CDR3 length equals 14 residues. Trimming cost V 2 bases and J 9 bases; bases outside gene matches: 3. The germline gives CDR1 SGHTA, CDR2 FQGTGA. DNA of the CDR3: TGTGCCAGCAGCTTAGACAGGGGCATTTCACCCCTCCACTTT. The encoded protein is CASSLDRGISPLHF.

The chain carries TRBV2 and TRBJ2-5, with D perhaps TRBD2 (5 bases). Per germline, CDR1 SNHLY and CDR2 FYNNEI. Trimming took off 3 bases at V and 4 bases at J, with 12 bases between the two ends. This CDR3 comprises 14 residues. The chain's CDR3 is CASSDGLPGETQYF. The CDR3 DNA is TGTGCCAGCAGTGACGGACTTCCTGGAGAGACCCAGTACTTC. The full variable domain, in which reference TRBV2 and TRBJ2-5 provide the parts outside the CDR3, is EPEVTQTPSHQVTQMGQEVILRCVPISNHLYFYWYRQILGQKVEFLVSFYNNEISEKSEIFDDQFSVERPDGSNFTLKIRSTKLEDSAMYFCASSDGLPGETQYFGPGTRLLVL.

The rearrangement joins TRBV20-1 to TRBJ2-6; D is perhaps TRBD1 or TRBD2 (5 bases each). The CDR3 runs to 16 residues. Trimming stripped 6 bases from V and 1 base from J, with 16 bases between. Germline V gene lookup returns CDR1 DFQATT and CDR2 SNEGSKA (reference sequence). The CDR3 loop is CSAIDWDGSGANVLTF. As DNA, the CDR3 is TGCAGTGCGATAGATTGGGACGGATCTGGGGCCAACGTCCTGACTTTC.

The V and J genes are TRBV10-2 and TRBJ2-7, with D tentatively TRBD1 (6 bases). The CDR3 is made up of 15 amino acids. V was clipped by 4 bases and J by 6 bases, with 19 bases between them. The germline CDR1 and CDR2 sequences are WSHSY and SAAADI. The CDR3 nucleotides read TGCGCCAGCAGTGGACCGAGGGGACAAGTCGGCGAGCAGTACTTC. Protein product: CASSGPRGQVGEQYF.

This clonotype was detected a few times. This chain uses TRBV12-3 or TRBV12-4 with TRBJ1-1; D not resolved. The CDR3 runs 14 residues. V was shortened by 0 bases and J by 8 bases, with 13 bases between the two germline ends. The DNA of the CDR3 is TGTGCCAGCAGTTTAGCGGACCTCGCGGACGAAGCTTTCTTT. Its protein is CASSLADLADEAFF.

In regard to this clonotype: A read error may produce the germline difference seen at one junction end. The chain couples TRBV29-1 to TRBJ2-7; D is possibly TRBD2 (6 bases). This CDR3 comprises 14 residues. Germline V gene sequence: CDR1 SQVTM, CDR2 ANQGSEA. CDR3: CSVQPSAGIYELYF. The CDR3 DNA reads TGCAGCGTTCAGCCGTCAGCGGGCATCTACGAGCTGTACTTC.

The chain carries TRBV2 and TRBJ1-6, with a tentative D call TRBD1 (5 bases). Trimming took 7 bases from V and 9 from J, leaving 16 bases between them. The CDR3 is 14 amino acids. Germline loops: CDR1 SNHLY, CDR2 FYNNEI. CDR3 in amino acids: CASNSGRMSSPLHF. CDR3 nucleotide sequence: TGTGCCAGCAATTCAGGGCGGATGAGTTCACCCCTCCACTTT. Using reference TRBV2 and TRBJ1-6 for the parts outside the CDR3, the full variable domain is EPEVTQTPSHQVTQMGQEVILRCVPISNHLYFYWYRQILGQKVEFLVSFYNNEISEKSEIFDDQFSVERPDGSNFTLKIRSTKLEDSAMYFCASNSGRMSSPLHFGNGTRLTVT.

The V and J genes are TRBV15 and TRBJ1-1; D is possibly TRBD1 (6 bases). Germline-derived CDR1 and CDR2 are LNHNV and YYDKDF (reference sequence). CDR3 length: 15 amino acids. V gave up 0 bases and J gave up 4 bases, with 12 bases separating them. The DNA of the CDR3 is TGTGCCACCAGCAGAGATACAGGGTTGGCCACTGAAGCTTTCTTT. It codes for CATSRDTGLATEAFF.

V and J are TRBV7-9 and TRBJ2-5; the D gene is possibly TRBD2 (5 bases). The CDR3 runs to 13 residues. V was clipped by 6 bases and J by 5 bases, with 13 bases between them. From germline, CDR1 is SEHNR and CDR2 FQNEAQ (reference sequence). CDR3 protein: CASRVSGGETQYF. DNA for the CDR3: TGTGCCAGCAGGGTATCGGGCGGGGAGACCCAGTACTTC.

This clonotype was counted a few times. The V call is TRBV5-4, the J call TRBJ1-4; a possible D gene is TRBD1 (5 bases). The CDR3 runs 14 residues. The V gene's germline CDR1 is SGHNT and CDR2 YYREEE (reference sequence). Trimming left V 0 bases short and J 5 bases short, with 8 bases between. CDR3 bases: TGTGCCAGCAGCTTGGGGGGCCCGAATGAAAAACTGTTTTTT. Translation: CASSLGGPNEKLFF.

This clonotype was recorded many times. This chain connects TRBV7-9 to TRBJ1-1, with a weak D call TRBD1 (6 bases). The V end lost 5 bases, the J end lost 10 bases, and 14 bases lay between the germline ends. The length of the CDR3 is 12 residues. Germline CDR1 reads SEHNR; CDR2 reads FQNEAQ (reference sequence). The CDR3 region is CASSPWGAGAFF. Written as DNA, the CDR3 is TGTGCCAGCAGCCCGTGGGGGGCTGGAGCTTTCTTT.

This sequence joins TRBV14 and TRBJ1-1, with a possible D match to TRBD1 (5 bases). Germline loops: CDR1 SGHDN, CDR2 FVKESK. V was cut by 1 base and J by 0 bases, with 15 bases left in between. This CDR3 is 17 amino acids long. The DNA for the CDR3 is TGTGCCAGCAGCCAAGTTTATACTGGGGCCGTGAACACTGAAGCTTTCTTT. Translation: CASSQVYTGAVNTEAFF.

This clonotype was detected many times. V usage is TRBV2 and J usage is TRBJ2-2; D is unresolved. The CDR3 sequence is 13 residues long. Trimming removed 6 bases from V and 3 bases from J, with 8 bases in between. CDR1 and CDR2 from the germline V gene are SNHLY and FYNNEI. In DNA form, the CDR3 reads TGTGCCAGCAGGTCAAGGGACACCGGGGAGCTGTTTTTT. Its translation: CASRSRDTGELFF.

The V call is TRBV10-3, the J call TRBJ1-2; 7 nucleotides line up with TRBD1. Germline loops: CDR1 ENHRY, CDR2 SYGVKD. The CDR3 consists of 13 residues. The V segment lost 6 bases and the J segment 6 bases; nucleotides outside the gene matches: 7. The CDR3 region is CAISMTGRNGYTF. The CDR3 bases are TGTGCCATCAGCATGACAGGGAGGAATGGCTACACCTTC.